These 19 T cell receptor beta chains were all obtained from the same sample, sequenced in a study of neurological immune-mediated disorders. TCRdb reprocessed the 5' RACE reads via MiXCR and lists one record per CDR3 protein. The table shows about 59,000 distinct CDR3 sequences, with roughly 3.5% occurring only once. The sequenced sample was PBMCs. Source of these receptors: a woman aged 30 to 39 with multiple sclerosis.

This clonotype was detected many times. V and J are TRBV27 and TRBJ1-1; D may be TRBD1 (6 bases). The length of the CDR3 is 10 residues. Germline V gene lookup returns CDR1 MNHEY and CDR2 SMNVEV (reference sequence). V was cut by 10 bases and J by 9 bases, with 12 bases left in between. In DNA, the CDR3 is TGTGCCACAGGACAGCCGAAAGCTTTCTTT. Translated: CATGQPKAFF.

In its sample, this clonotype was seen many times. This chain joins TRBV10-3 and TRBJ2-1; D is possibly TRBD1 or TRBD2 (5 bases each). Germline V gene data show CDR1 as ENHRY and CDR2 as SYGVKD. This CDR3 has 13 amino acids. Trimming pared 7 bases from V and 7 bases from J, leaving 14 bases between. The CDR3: CAIKTGSGNEQFF. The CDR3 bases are TGTGCCATCAAAACAGGCTCGGGGAATGAGCAGTTCTTC.

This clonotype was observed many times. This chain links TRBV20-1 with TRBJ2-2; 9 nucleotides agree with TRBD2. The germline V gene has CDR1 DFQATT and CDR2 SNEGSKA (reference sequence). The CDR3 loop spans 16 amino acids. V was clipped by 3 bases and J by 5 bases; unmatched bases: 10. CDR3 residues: CSASPLTSGETGELFF. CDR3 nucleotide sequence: TGCAGTGCTAGCCCATTGACTAGCGGAGAGACCGGGGAGCTGTTTTTT.

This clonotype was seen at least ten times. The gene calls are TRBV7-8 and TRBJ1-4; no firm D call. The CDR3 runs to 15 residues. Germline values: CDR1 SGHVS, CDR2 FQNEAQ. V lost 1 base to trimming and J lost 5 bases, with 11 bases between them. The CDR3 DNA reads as TGTGCCAGCAGCTTAGGAGGAGGGCAGAATGAAAAACTGTTTTTT. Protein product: CASSLGGGQNEKLFF.

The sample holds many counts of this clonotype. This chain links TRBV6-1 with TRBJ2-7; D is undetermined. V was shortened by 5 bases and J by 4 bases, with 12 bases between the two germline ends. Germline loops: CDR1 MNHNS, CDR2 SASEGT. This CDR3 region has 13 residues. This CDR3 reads CASSIRTTYEQYF. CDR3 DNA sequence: TGTGCCAGCAGTATCCGGACCACATACGAGCAGTACTTC.

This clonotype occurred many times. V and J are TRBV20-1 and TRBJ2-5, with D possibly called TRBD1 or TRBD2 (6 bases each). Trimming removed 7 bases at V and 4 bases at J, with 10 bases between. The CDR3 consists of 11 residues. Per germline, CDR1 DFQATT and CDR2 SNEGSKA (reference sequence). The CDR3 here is CSVQGGETQYF. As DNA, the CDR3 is TGCAGTGTACAGGGAGGAGAGACCCAGTACTTC.

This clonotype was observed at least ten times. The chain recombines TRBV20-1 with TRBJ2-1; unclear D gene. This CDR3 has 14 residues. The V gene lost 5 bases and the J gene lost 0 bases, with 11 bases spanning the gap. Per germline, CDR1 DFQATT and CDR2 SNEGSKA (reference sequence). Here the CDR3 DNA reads TGCAGTGCTCAGCCATGGCGCTCCTACAATGAGCAGTTCTTC. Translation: CSAQPWRSYNEQFF.

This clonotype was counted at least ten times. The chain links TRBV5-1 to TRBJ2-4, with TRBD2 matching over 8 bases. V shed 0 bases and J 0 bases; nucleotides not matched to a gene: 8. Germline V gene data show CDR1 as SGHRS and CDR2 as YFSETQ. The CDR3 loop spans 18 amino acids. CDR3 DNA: TGCGCCAGCAGCTTGGCCGGGGGGGAGCTACTAGCCAAAAACATTCAGTACTTC. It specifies CASSLAGGELLAKNIQYF.

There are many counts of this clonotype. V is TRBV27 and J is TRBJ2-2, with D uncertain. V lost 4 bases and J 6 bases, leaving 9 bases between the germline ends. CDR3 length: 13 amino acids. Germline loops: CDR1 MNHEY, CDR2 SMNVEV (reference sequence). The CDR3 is CASSSHWAGELFF. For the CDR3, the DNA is TGTGCCAGCAGTTCCCATTGGGCCGGGGAGCTGTTTTTT.

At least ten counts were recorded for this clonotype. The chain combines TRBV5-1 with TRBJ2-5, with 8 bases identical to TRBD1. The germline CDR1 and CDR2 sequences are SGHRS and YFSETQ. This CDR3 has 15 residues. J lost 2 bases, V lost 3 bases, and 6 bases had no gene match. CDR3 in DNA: TGCGCCAGCAGCTCCGGGACAGGTCTGCAAGAGACCCAGTACTTC. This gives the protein CASSSGTGLQETQYF.

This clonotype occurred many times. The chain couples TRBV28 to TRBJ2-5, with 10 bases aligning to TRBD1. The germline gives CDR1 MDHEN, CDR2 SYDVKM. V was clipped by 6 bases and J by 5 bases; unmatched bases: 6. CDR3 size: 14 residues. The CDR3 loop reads CASRLTGGYETQYF. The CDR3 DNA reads TGTGCCAGCAGACTGACAGGGGGCTATGAGACCCAGTACTTC.

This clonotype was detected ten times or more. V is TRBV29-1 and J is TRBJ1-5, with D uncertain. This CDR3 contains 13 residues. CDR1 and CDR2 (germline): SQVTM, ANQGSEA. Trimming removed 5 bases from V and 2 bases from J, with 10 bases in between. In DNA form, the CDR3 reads TGCAGCGTTATTATAGCGGGCAATCAGCCCCAGCATTTT. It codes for CSVIIAGNQPQHF.

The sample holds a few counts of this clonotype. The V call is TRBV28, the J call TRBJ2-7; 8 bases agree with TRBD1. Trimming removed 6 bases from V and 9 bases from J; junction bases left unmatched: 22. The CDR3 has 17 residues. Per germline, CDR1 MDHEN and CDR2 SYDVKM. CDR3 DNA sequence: TGTGCCAGCAGACCGCCCAACGACAGGGGCAATTCTGCTGGGCAGTACTTC. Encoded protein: CASRPPNDRGNSAGQYF.

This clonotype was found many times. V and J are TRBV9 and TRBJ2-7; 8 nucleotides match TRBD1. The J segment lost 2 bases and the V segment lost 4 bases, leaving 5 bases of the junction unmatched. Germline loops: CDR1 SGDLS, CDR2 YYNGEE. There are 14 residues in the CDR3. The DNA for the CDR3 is TGTGCCAGCAGCTCGGGGACAGGCACCTACGAGCAGTACTTC. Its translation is CASSSGTGTYEQYF.

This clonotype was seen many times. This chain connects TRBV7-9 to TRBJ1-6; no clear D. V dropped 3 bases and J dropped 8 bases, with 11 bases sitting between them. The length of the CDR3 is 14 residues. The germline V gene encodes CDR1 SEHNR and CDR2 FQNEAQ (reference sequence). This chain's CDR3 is CASSFRAGDSPLHF. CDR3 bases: TGTGCCAGCAGCTTCCGGGCCGGAGATTCACCCCTCCACTTT.

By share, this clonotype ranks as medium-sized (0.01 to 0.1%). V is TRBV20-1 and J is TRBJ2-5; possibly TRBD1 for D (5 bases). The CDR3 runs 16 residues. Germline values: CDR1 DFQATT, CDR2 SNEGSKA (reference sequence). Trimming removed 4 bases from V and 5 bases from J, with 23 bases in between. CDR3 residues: CSAIGPHDRGRETQYF. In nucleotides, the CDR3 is TGCAGTGCTATCGGGCCTCACGATAGGGGTCGGGAGACCCAGTACTTC.

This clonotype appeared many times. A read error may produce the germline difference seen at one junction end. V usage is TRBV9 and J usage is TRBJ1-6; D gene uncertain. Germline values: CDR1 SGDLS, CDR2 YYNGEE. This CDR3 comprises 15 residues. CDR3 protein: CASSESSSYNSPLNF. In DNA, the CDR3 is TGTGCCAGCAGCGAGAGTAGCTCCTATAATTCACCCCTCAACTTT.

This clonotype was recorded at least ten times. The CDR3 nucleotides read TGCAGCGGATACAGGGGCCGAGAGACCCAGTACTTC. Its translation: CSGYRGRETQYF. The chain has TRBV29-1 and TRBJ2-5, with 7 bases lining up with TRBD1. This CDR3 contains 12 residues. V lost 7 bases to trimming and J lost 4 bases; unmatched junction nucleotides: 6. CDR1 is SQVTM, CDR2 ANQGSEA, per germline.

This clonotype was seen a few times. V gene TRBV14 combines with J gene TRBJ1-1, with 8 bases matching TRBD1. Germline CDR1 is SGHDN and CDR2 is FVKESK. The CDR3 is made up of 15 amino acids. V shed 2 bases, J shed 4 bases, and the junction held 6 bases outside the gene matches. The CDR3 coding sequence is TGTGCCAGCAGCCAACGGACAGGGCGGGTCACTGAAGCTTTCTTT. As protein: CASSQRTGRVTEAFF.